This T cell receptor beta chain was obtained from a study of cytomegalovirus exposure and HLA in healthy donors. PCR involved 60 Vbeta and 13 Jbeta primers. This table comes from immunoSEQ multiplex PCR, and its TCRdb copy is limited to in-frame clones, with some not included. The sample has 130,000 or so clones, approximately 8% seen once. CDR1 MNHNY and CDR2 SVGAGI come from the germline V gene (reference sequence). Trimming stripped 8 bases from V and 0 bases from J, with 4 bases between. CDR3 length equals 11 residues. The receptor was isolated from a woman in her thirties or forties in good health and CMV-seropositive. The chain recombines TRBV6-6 with TRBJ1-1; D is unresolved. Sequencing was done on a sample of PBMCs. In nucleotides, the CDR3 is TGTGCCAGCCCCTTGAACACTGAAGCTTTCTTT. Its protein is CASPLNTEAFF.